The present TCR beta chain was sequenced within a study of blood T cell repertoires in COVID-19. Whole-study context: The United States, Italy and Spain supplied acute and convalescent COVID-19 samples.

CDR1 and CDR2 from the germline V gene are SGHTA and FQGNSA. V gave up 4 bases and J gave up 7 bases; unmatched junction bases: 5. The CDR3 extends over 14 amino acids. TCRdb keeps only in-frame clones here, not all; method: immunoSEQ multiplex PCR. The profile covers over 250,000 clones, with more than 75% appearing a single time and approximately 2.6% taken by the ten largest. Cohorts were determined from participant-reported clinical history. Cohort 3 recovered donors had two negative PCRs, clearance, or symptom resolution. This receptor was identified in a woman aged 18-35 years who had recovered from COVID-19. Sample: PBMCs or T cells enriched from blood (not recorded which). This sequence joins TRBV7-2 and TRBJ1-2; 11 bases fit TRBD1. The CDR3 nucleotides read TGTGCCAGCAGCTCAGGACAGGGGGCGGTTGGCTACACCTTC. This sequence encodes CASSSGQGAVGYTF.